The 26 T cell receptor beta chains in this list originate from one sample, sequenced in a study of graft-versus-host responses after intestinal transplantation. No cognate antigen is known for these TCRs. The data were produced by immunoSEQ multiplex PCR, yet TCRdb's version contains in-frame clones alone and is incomplete. The table has tens of thousands of clones, around 82% seen once. The sequencing here drew on unstimulated CD4+ T cells sorted from spleen or lymph node cells, taken before transplant. The receptors were gathered from a human donor who was the organ donor for an intestinal transplant.

This chain uses TRBV28 with TRBJ1-1; D uncertain. Looked up from germline, CDR1 is MDHEN and CDR2 is SYDVKM. The CDR3 has 14 amino acids. Between the trimmed V and J ends, which lost 3 bases and 0 bases, there was a span of 8 bases. CDR3 loop: CASSFEGMNTEAFF. CDR3 coding DNA: TGTGCCAGCAGTTTCGAGGGAATGAACACTGAAGCTTTCTTT.

This chain links TRBV28 with TRBJ1-1; unclear D gene. Germline values: CDR1 MDHEN, CDR2 SYDVKM. The CDR3 runs 13 residues. V lost 3 bases to trimming and J lost 0 bases, with 5 bases between them. The CDR3 sequence: CASSLQMNTEAFF. The DNA for the CDR3 is TGTGCCAGCAGTTTGCAGATGAACACTGAAGCTTTCTTT.

The genes are TRBV29-1 and TRBJ1-2; 9 positions match TRBD1. Germline trimming cut 4 bases from V and 3 bases from J; bases unmatched to any gene: 9. From germline, CDR1 is SQVTM and CDR2 ANQGSEA. The CDR3 extends over 15 amino acids. The CDR3 DNA reads TGCAGCGTTGTTAGGTGGGACAGGGTAGACTATGGCTACACCTTC. It is translated as CSVVRWDRVDYGYTF.

This chain connects TRBV12-5 to TRBJ1-1; tentatively, D is TRBD1 (5 bases). Germline CDR1 LGHNT, CDR2 FRNRAP. V was cut by 2 bases and J by 0 bases, with 10 bases left in between. The CDR3 has 15 residues. CDR3 nucleotides: TGTGCTAGTGGTTTGAAAAGACAGATGAACACTGAAGCTTTCTTT. Its translation: CASGLKRQMNTEAFF.

With regard to this clone: Other DNA sequences in this specimen translate into the identical CDR3. The chain couples TRBV6-5 to TRBJ1-1; D unclear. The germline V and J ends were trimmed by 0 bases and 11 bases, with 13 bases remaining between them. Germline V gene lookup returns CDR1 MNHEY and CDR2 SVGAGI. The CDR3 length is 13 residues. The CDR3 is CASSYSAGPGAFF. The DNA for the CDR3 is TGTGCCAGCAGTTACTCTGCCGGCCCCGGGGCTTTCTTT.

The chain links TRBV28 to TRBJ2-3; 13 bases match TRBD2. The V segment lost 4 bases and the J segment 5 bases; nucleotides outside the gene matches: 6. CDR1 is MDHEN and CDR2 is SYDVKM in the germline V gene. The CDR3 totals 16 residues. The DNA of the CDR3 is TGTGCCAGCAGTTCAAAAGGACTAGCGGGGGTAGATACGCAGTATTTT. Amino acid sequence: CASSSKGLAGVDTQYF.

The chain links TRBV28 to TRBJ1-5; TRBD1 is a possible D gene (5 bases). The CDR3 sequence is 16 residues long. CDR1 MDHEN and CDR2 SYDVKM come from the germline V gene. V lost 7 bases to trimming and J lost 4 bases, with 20 bases between them. CDR3: CASTSPRGVQNQPQHF. CDR3 DNA: TGTGCCAGCACCTCCCCAAGGGGCGTACAAAATCAGCCCCAGCATTTT.

V is TRBV6-4 and J is TRBJ2-1, with a tentative D call TRBD2 (6 bases). Trimming pared 3 bases from V and 1 base from J, leaving 10 bases between. The CDR3 loop spans 15 amino acids. Germline CDR1 reads MRHNA; CDR2 reads SNTAGT. CDR3 DNA: TGTGCCAGCAGTGAGAGGGAGGCGTCCTACAATGAGCAGTTCTTC. This codes for CASSEREASYNEQFF.

This chain connects TRBV7-2 to TRBJ2-3, with 7 bases aligning to TRBD2. J lost 3 bases, V lost 3 bases, and 9 bases had no gene match. From germline, CDR1 is SGHTA and CDR2 FQGNSA. The CDR3 totals 16 residues. CDR3 in amino acids: CASSFGLGEGTDTQYF. CDR3 nucleotide sequence: TGTGCCAGCAGCTTCGGACTAGGGGAGGGTACAGATACGCAGTATTTT.

The J gene is TRBJ2-7, the V gene TRBV6-5, with 8 bases identical to TRBD1. V was pared by 5 bases and J by 7 bases, with 10 bases of the junction left unmatched. This CDR3 is 14 amino acids long. Germline V gives CDR1 MNHEY, CDR2 SVGAGI. For the CDR3, the DNA is TGTGCCAGCAGTGAACTCCAGGGGGCAGGTGAGCAGTACGTC. Translation gives CASSELQGAGEQYV.

This chain uses TRBV30 with TRBJ2-2; 9 nucleotides line up with TRBD1. Germline values: CDR1 GTSNPN, CDR2 SVGIG (reference sequence). CDR3 length equals 17 residues. Trimming took 3 bases from V and 1 from J; bases not matched to a gene: 9. The CDR3 spells CAWRETGGAWNTGELFF. DNA for the CDR3: TGTGCCTGGAGGGAAACAGGGGGCGCTTGGAACACCGGGGAGCTGTTTTTT.

The J gene is TRBJ1-6, the V gene TRBV28; D unresolved. Trimming cost V 3 bases and J 9 bases, with 12 bases left between them. Germline CDR1 MDHEN, CDR2 SYDVKM. The CDR3 contains 14 residues. The CDR3: CASSFEPPSSPLHF. CDR3 DNA sequence: TGTGCCAGCAGTTTCGAGCCCCCGAGTTCACCCCTCCACTTT.

By proportion, this clone is medium-sized (0.01 to 0.1%). CDR3 region: CASSFPGGTGNGELFF. CDR3 coding DNA: TGTGCCAGCAGTTTCCCCGGCGGGACAGGGAACGGGGAGCTGTTTTTT. This chain joins TRBV28 and TRBJ2-2, with 9 positions matching TRBD1. CDR1 is MDHEN and CDR2 is SYDVKM in the germline V gene. The CDR3 extends over 16 amino acids. J gave up 7 bases and V 3 bases, and 9 bases lay outside the gene matches. Supplemented by reference TRBV28 and TRBJ2-2, the full variable domain reads DVKVTQSSRYLVKRTGEKVFLECVQDMDHENMFWYRQDPGLGLRLIYFSYDVKMKEKGDIPEGYSVSREKKERFSLILESASTNQTSMYLCASSFPGGTGNGELFFGEGSRLTVL.

This sequence joins TRBV6-1 and TRBJ2-7; the match to TRBD2 covers 11 bases. The junction had 10 bases not matched to a gene; V was cut back by 8 bases and J by 4 bases. This CDR3 has 15 amino acids. CDR1 and CDR2 (germline): MNHNS, SASEGT. CDR3 protein: CASSPSLAGGYEQYV. CDR3 bases: TGTGCCAGCTCGCCTTCTCTAGCGGGGGGTTACGAGCAGTACGTC.

CDR3 sequence reads: CASSGQGIATNEKLFF. CDR3 nucleotide sequence: TGTGCCAGCAGCGGGCAGGGAATTGCAACTAATGAAAAACTGTTTTTT. The rearrangement joins TRBV9 to TRBJ1-4; tentatively, D is TRBD1 (5 bases). V lost 3 bases and J 0 bases, leaving 12 bases between the germline ends. This CDR3 comprises 16 residues. Germline V gene sequence: CDR1 SGDLS, CDR2 YYNGEE.

This clone was recorded once. This rearrangement joins TRBV15 to TRBJ1-4; 11 bases are a match to TRBD1. The CDR3 sequence is 16 residues long. Trimming took 1 base from V and 8 from J; bases not matched to a gene: 6. Germline V gene data show CDR1 as LNHNV and CDR2 as YYDKDF (reference sequence). CDR3 protein: CATSRGGTGGLEKLFF. The CDR3, as DNA: TGTGCCACCAGCAGAGGTGGGACAGGGGGTTTAGAAAAACTGTTTTTT.

The chain has TRBV5-1 and TRBJ2-4, with D perhaps TRBD2 (5 bases). Trimming took 5 bases from V and 2 from J, leaving 11 bases between them. The germline V gene encodes CDR1 SGHRS and CDR2 YFSETQ. The CDR3 runs to 14 residues. CDR3 amino acids: CASRGLVTKNIQYF. CDR3 DNA sequence: TGCGCCAGCAGAGGACTTGTCACCAAAAACATTCAGTACTTC.

J is TRBJ1-1 and V is TRBV29-1, with 7 bases fitting TRBD1. The V segment lost 6 bases and the J segment 1 base; nucleotides outside the gene matches: 5. The CDR3 consists of 13 residues. Germline V gives CDR1 SQVTM, CDR2 ANQGSEA. This CDR3 reads CSVQGQKNTEAFF. In DNA, the CDR3 is TGCAGCGTCCAGGGACAGAAGAACACTGAAGCTTTCTTT.

The chain couples TRBV9 to TRBJ2-1, with D perhaps matching TRBD2 (7 bases). Germline V CDR1 and CDR2: SGDLS, YYNGEE. The CDR3 is 15 residues long. Trimming removed 0 bases at V and 6 bases at J, with 13 bases between. The CDR3 protein is CASSVEDSGVNEQFF. Here the CDR3 DNA reads TGTGCCAGCAGCGTAGAGGACAGCGGGGTCAATGAGCAGTTCTTC.

V is TRBV2 and J is TRBJ2-6; tentatively, D is TRBD1 (5 bases). The length of the CDR3 is 18 residues. From germline, CDR1 is SNHLY and CDR2 FYNNEI. V dropped 6 bases and J dropped 0 bases, with 18 bases sitting between them. The CDR3: CASRGSWTLASGANVLTF. The CDR3 region has the DNA TGTGCCAGCAGGGGATCTTGGACACTCGCCTCTGGGGCCAACGTCCTGACTTTC.

The V call is TRBV4-2, the J call TRBJ2-1; TRBD1 agrees at 7 bases. This CDR3 region has 13 residues. Germline V gene data show CDR1 as LGHNA and CDR2 as YNFKEQ. The V and J ends lost 2 bases and 5 bases, in that order; junction bases with no gene match: 0. The CDR3 DNA reads as TGTGCCAGCAGCCAAACAGGGGACAATGAGCAGTTCTTC. Translating it yields CASSQTGDNEQFF.

The V and J genes are TRBV6-5 and TRBJ2-1; D is possibly TRBD2 (7 bases). V lost 6 bases and J lost 5, with 17 bases in between. This CDR3 spans 15 amino acids. CDR1 is MNHEY, CDR2 SVGAGI, per germline. In DNA form, the CDR3 reads TGTGCCAGCAGGTCCAGGGTCGGGGGGCACAATGAGCAGTTCTTC. Translated, it gives CASRSRVGGHNEQFF.

The rearrangement links TRBV28 to TRBJ1-2; 9 nucleotides align to TRBD1. This CDR3 region has 14 residues. Germline-derived CDR1 and CDR2 are MDHEN and SYDVKM. With 6 bases clipped from V and 4 bases from J, the junction kept 6 bases outside the gene matches. In DNA form, the CDR3 reads TGTGCCAGCAGGACAGGGACAGGGAGCTATGGCTACACCTTC. It specifies CASRTGTGSYGYTF.

This chain joins TRBV7-9 and TRBJ1-6, with D possibly being TRBD1 (5 bases). Germline loops: CDR1 SEHNR, CDR2 FQNEAQ (reference sequence). The CDR3 is 16 amino acids. Trimming pared 5 bases from V and 0 bases from J, leaving 11 bases between. The CDR3 region has the DNA TGTGCCAGCAGCCCAGCGGGGGGCTCCTATAATTCACCCCTCCACTTT. Encoded protein: CASSPAGGSYNSPLHF.

The J gene is TRBJ1-5, the V gene TRBV30; weak D call: TRBD1 (5 bases). Per the germline V gene, CDR1 is GTSNPN and CDR2 is SVGIG (reference sequence). This CDR3 region has 13 residues. Trimming removed 5 bases at V and 5 bases at J, with 13 bases between. CDR3 residues: CAWAPGGDQPQHF. CDR3 in DNA: TGTGCCTGGGCCCCGGGGGGGGATCAGCCCCAGCATTTT.

In DNA form, the CDR3 reads TGTGCCAGCTCACCAGAGGTTTGGACTGAAGCTTTCTTT. Translated, it gives CASSPEVWTEAFF. J is TRBJ1-1 and V is TRBV18; the D is unclear. The CDR3 is 13 amino acids. Trimming cost V 2 bases and J 5 bases, with 9 bases left between them. From germline, CDR1 is KGHSH and CDR2 LQKENI.